The next 29 T cell receptor beta chains were all read from a single sample in a study of CD8 T cells in ankylosing spondylitis (dated by TCRdb to 2017 to 2019). Libraries were made using 5' RACE. The sequencer was an Illumina HiSeq 2500. Starting from the raw public reads, TCRdb applied fastp trimming at Q25, assembled clones with MiXCR and retained in-frame beta chains. For every CDR3 protein sequence, its rows merge into one entry that carries the most common genes and DNA. The sample table holds roughly 670,000 distinct CDR3 sequences, of which 19% were seen once. The ten largest clones take up 15% to 20% of the sample. No antigens are known for them. General conclusions and limits of the study: A TCR beta motif made up of eight highly homologous amino acid variants appeared to be characteristic of blood from ankylosing spondylitis patients.

Sequencing was performed on blood, either unsorted or a sorted T cell fraction (not recorded which). The receptor source for this set is a male donor with ankylosing spondylitis.

The V gene is TRBV20-1, the J gene TRBJ2-1; D may correspond to TRBD1 or TRBD2 (5 bases each). Trimming shortened V by 0 bases and J by 0 bases, and 12 bases separated the two germline ends. Germline V gene data show CDR1 as DFQATT and CDR2 as SNEGSKA (reference sequence). CDR3 length equals 16 residues. The CDR3 DNA reads TGCAGTGCTAGAGATCCGGGGACCAACTCCTACAATGAGCAGTTCTTC. Translated: CSARDPGTNSYNEQFF.

This clonotype came up a few times. The chain couples TRBV5-1 to TRBJ1-4; D possibly corresponds to TRBD1 (6 bases). This CDR3 spans 17 amino acids. The germline V gene has CDR1 SGHRS and CDR2 YFSETQ. Trimming stripped 4 bases from V and 0 bases from J, with 16 bases between. CDR3: CASSKGQDYATNEKLFF. In DNA, the CDR3 is TGCGCCAGCAGCAAGGGACAAGACTATGCAACTAATGAAAAACTGTTTTTT.

Only a few counts were recorded for this clonotype. The chain couples TRBV28 to TRBJ1-1, with 8 bases lining up with TRBD1. Germline V CDR1 and CDR2: MDHEN, SYDVKM. Losses at the gene ends were 5 bases for V and 11 bases for J; bases not matched to a gene: 7. The CDR3 covers 12 residues. The CDR3 region is CASSLTGGLAFF. The CDR3 coding sequence is TGTGCCAGCAGTCTTACAGGGGGGTTGGCTTTCTTT.

The table lists this clonotype with many counts. This chain connects TRBV4-3 to TRBJ2-1; D is undetermined. Trimming shortened V by 1 base and J by 0 bases, and 7 bases separated the two germline ends. The length of the CDR3 is 15 residues. Germline V gene sequence: CDR1 LGHNA, CDR2 YSLEER. CDR3 DNA sequence: TGCGCCAGCAGCCAAGGGGGTTACTCCTACAATGAGCAGTTCTTC. Translation: CASSQGGYSYNEQFF.

There are a few counts of this clonotype. This sequence joins TRBV25-1 and TRBJ1-5, with 7 positions matching TRBD1. The V gene's germline CDR1 is MGHDK and CDR2 SYGVNS. CDR3 length: 13 amino acids. V was clipped by 3 bases and J by 6 bases; unmatched bases: 2. The CDR3 spells CASSEEGAQPQHF. Here the CDR3 DNA reads TGTGCCAGCAGTGAGGAGGGGGCTCAGCCCCAGCATTTT.

This clonotype was seen a few times. This sequence joins TRBV20-1 and TRBJ1-4; tentative D call: TRBD1 (6 bases). CDR3 length equals 14 residues. CDR1 is DFQATT, CDR2 SNEGSKA, per germline (reference sequence). V lost 6 bases, J lost 3 bases, and 14 bases lay in between. For the CDR3, the DNA is TGCAGTGCCAGAAAAGGGGGGCCTAATGAAAAACTGTTTTTT. Translating gives CSARKGGPNEKLFF.

The genes are TRBV20-1 and TRBJ2-7; 8 bases are a match to TRBD2. CDR1 and CDR2 from the germline V gene are DFQATT and SNEGSKA (reference sequence). This CDR3 contains 13 residues. V lost 5 bases to trimming and J lost 1 base; unmatched junction nucleotides: 4. CDR3 loop: CSAESGSSYEQYF. CDR3 coding DNA: TGCAGTGCTGAGAGCGGGAGTTCCTACGAGCAGTACTTC.

The V call is TRBV6-5, the J call TRBJ2-6; D gene unclear. The V gene lost 6 bases and the J gene lost 2 bases, with 8 bases spanning the gap. The CDR3 is 14 residues long. From germline, CDR1 is MNHEY and CDR2 SVGAGI. CDR3 sequence (DNA): TGTGCCAGCAGCTACACGGCTGGGGCCAACGTCCTGACTTTC. This sequence encodes CASSYTAGANVLTF.

This sequence joins TRBV27 and TRBJ2-7, with 7 bases aligning to TRBD2. Germline V lookup: CDR1 MNHEY, CDR2 SMNVEV (reference sequence). V gave up 2 bases and J gave up 2 bases; unmatched junction bases: 6. CDR3 length: 15 residues. The chain's CDR3 is CASSLGLAVPYEQYF. CDR3 in DNA: TGTGCCAGCAGTTTAGGCCTAGCGGTACCCTACGAGCAGTACTTC.

The V and J genes are TRBV15 and TRBJ2-7, with 8 nucleotides matching TRBD2. The V gene end was trimmed by 4 bases and the J gene end by 5 bases; junction bases not matched to a gene: 7. The CDR3 extends over 14 amino acids. Germline V gene data show CDR1 as LNHNV and CDR2 as YYDKDF (reference sequence). CDR3 in DNA: TGTGCCACCAGCAAAATTAGCGGGGTGGACGAGCAGTACTTC. Translation: CATSKISGVDEQYF. The full variable domain, its missing parts supplied by reference TRBV15 and TRBJ2-7, is DAMVIQNPRYQVTQFGKPVTLSCSQTLNHNVMYWYQQKSSQAPKLLFHYYDKDFNNEADTPDNFQSRRPNTSFCFLDIRSPGLGDTAMYLCATSKISGVDEQYFGPGTRLTVT.

In this sample, this clonotype turned up many times. V is TRBV11-2 and J is TRBJ1-2; no firm D call. Germline assignment: CDR1 SGHAT and CDR2 FQNNGV. V was pared by 0 bases and J by 2 bases, with 4 bases between. This CDR3 region has 13 residues. CDR3 nucleotide sequence: TGTGCCAGCAGCTTAGACAGGAACTATGGCTACACCTTC. It specifies CASSLDRNYGYTF.

This clonotype was observed a few times. The chain has TRBV12-3 or TRBV12-4 and TRBJ1-2; 7 bases are shared with TRBD1. The CDR3 length is 14 residues. The V gene end was trimmed by 5 bases and the J gene end by 7 bases; junction bases not matched to a gene: 10. CDR3 nucleotides: TGTGCCAGCAGTACTACCGACAGGGTCGGTGGCTACACCTTC. Translation: CASSTTDRVGGYTF.

The table lists this clonotype with a few counts. This chain uses TRBV6-2 or TRBV6-3 with TRBJ1-2, with D possibly matching TRBD1 (6 bases). The ends were cut back, 6 bases at V and 7 bases at J, with 15 bases in the middle. Germline values: CDR1 MNHEY, CDR2 SVGEGT. The CDR3 sequence is 13 residues long. CDR3 protein: CASSTGQYGGYTF. The CDR3 bases are TGTGCCAGCAGCACCGGACAGTACGGTGGCTACACCTTC.

The chain links TRBV7-9 to TRBJ2-1; TRBD1 matches at 7 bases. This CDR3 has 15 residues. The V gene end was trimmed by 7 bases and the J gene end by 7 bases; junction bases not matched to a gene: 13. Germline V CDR1 and CDR2: SEHNR, FQNEAQ (reference sequence). The CDR3 here is CASTLGGDRLNEQFF. CDR3 in DNA: TGTGCCAGCACCCTAGGGGGCGACAGGTTGAATGAGCAGTTCTTC.

The chain combines TRBV29-1 with TRBJ2-1; 11 nucleotides align to TRBD2. There are 14 residues in the CDR3. Germline-derived CDR1 and CDR2 are SQVTM and ANQGSEA. After removal of 7 bases from V and 5 bases from J, the junction contained 7 bases not matched to a gene. CDR3 amino acids: CSGGSGGVNNEQFF. The CDR3 region has the DNA TGCAGCGGGGGTAGCGGGGGGGTGAACAATGAGCAGTTCTTC.

This clonotype was seen only a few times. The chain is built from TRBV29-1 and TRBJ2-3; D is possibly TRBD2 (5 bases). CDR1 is SQVTM, CDR2 ANQGSEA, per germline. With 6 bases removed from V and 6 bases from J, the gap between germline ends came to 10 bases. The CDR3 length is 11 residues. CDR3 nucleotides: TGCAGCGTGGAGGTGTCGGATACGCAGTATTTT. The encoded protein is CSVEVSDTQYF.

The chain has TRBV7-8 and TRBJ2-3; D gene uncertain. The V and J ends lost 1 base and 1 base respectively, with 9 bases between them. Per germline, CDR1 SGHVS and CDR2 FQNEAQ. The CDR3 covers 15 residues. The CDR3 DNA reads as TGTGCCAGCAGCTTAGTGGGTTCCGGCACAGATACGCAGTATTTT. Residues: CASSLVGSGTDTQYF.

This clonotype was seen more than once but under ten times. This rearrangement joins TRBV28 to TRBJ2-1; TRBD1 agrees at 10 bases. The ends lost 7 bases at V and 7 bases at J; junction bases unmatched: 7. Germline V gene data show CDR1 as MDHEN and CDR2 as SYDVKM. The CDR3 covers 14 residues. This CDR3 is CASTPGQGWNEQFF. CDR3 DNA sequence: TGTGCCAGCACCCCGGGACAGGGGTGGAATGAGCAGTTCTTC.

This clonotype was seen only a few times. The chain uses TRBV2 and TRBJ2-1; 8 nucleotides match TRBD1. The V segment lost 9 bases and the J segment 8 bases; nucleotides outside the gene matches: 6. This CDR3 has 12 amino acids. Germline assignment: CDR1 SNHLY and CDR2 FYNNEI. CDR3 nucleotides: TGTGCCAGTGACAGGGGTTATCATGAGCAGTTCTTC. Amino acid sequence: CASDRGYHEQFF. Combining the CDR3 with reference TRBV2 and TRBJ2-1 gives the whole variable domain EPEVTQTPSHQVTQMGQEVILRCVPISNHLYFYWYRQILGQKVEFLVSFYNNEISEKSEIFDDQFSVERPDGSNFTLKIRSTKLEDSAMYFCASDRGYHEQFFGPGTRLTVL.

The chain couples TRBV10-3 to TRBJ1-1; D is perhaps TRBD1 (6 bases). Trimming stripped 1 base from V and 7 bases from J, with 7 bases between. Germline CDR1 reads ENHRY; CDR2 reads SYGVKD. CDR3 size: 12 residues. CDR3 loop: CAISEWTVEAFF. The CDR3 DNA reads TGTGCCATCAGTGAGTGGACAGTTGAAGCTTTCTTT.

A few counts support this clonotype. The chain employs TRBV24-1 and TRBJ2-7, with D perhaps matching TRBD1 or TRBD2 (6 bases each). This CDR3 contains 14 residues. CDR1 is KGHDR, CDR2 SFDVKD, per germline. The V and J ends lost 5 bases and 6 bases respectively, with 16 bases between them. DNA of the CDR3: TGTGCCACCAGTGGGGGGGCCCTCCCCTCCGAGCAGTACTTC. This sequence encodes CATSGGALPSEQYF.

V usage is TRBV12-3 or TRBV12-4 and J usage is TRBJ1-6; D unclear. CDR3 size: 18 residues. The CDR3 sequence is CTRSKGKVAGSYNSPLHF. CDR3 DNA: TGTACCCGCAGCAAAGGGAAGGTAGCCGGTTCCTATAATTCACCCCTCCACTTT.

A remark on this clonotype: A read error may account for a junction end that differs from germline. CDR3 protein: CASSLEASLNF. The CDR3 DNA reads as TGTGCCAGCAGTTTAGAGGCCAGCCTTAACTTC. The gene calls are TRBV12-3 or TRBV12-4 and TRBJ2-5; D gene uncertain. The CDR3 spans 11 residues.

The chain links TRBV20-1 to TRBJ2-5; the match to TRBD2 covers 7 bases. This CDR3 spans 14 amino acids. In germline, CDR1 is DFQATT, CDR2 SNEGSKA (reference sequence). The ends lost 4 bases at V and 5 bases at J; junction bases unmatched: 10. The CDR3 region has the DNA TGCAGTGCTACCTCCGGGGGGAGGACGGAGACCCAGTACTTC. It encodes CSATSGGRTETQYF.

This sequence joins TRBV5-6 and TRBJ2-7; a possible D gene is TRBD2 (5 bases). V lost 0 bases, J lost 0 bases, and 13 bases lay in between. CDR1 and CDR2 from the germline V gene are SGHDT and YYEEEE. This CDR3 contains 16 residues. The CDR3 region is CASSLAWTLDSYEQYF. The CDR3 DNA reads TGTGCCAGCAGCTTGGCTTGGACTCTTGACTCCTACGAGCAGTACTTC.

The J gene is TRBJ2-7, the V gene TRBV6-1; 10 nucleotides agree with TRBD1. V trimming: 6 bases; J trimming: 3 bases; junction bases outside the gene matches: 5. The CDR3 runs to 14 residues. From germline, CDR1 is MNHNS and CDR2 SASEGT. The CDR3 nucleotides read TGTGCCAGCAGCCGGGGACAGGGGTACTACGAGCAGTACTTC. Its translation is CASSRGQGYYEQYF.

The chain combines TRBV3-1 with TRBJ1-3, with D possibly being TRBD1 (6 bases). This CDR3 region has 15 residues. Looked up from germline, CDR1 is LGHDT and CDR2 is YNNKEL (reference sequence). The V end was cut by 5 bases, the J end by 2 bases, with 13 bases between. CDR3 amino acids: CASSVRGVTGNTIYF. In DNA, the CDR3 is TGTGCCAGCAGCGTAAGGGGGGTTACTGGAAACACCATATATTTT.

This chain joins TRBV29-1 and TRBJ2-1; the D call may be TRBD1 or TRBD2 (6 bases each). The V end was cut by 7 bases, the J end by 1 base, with 8 bases between. Per germline, CDR1 SQVTM and CDR2 ANQGSEA. The CDR3 has 12 amino acids. In DNA form, the CDR3 reads TGCAGCGGGAGGGGGTCCTACAATGAGCAGTTCTTC. Translating it yields CSGRGSYNEQFF.

The J gene is TRBJ1-2, the V gene TRBV5-1, with TRBD1 identical over 11 bases. V was pared by 3 bases and J by 3 bases, with 7 bases of the junction left unmatched. In germline, CDR1 is SGHRS, CDR2 YFSETQ. This CDR3 comprises 16 residues. CDR3 DNA sequence: TGCGCCAGCAGCTCCTCCGGGACAGGGGGTGACTATGGCTACACCTTC. Translating gives CASSSSGTGGDYGYTF.